Sequencing of this T cell receptor (beta chain) was carried out in a study of cytomegalovirus exposure and HLA in healthy donors. Background on the study: Samples from HLA-typed donors yielded about 85 million unique TCRs in an early data release.

Trimming took off 0 bases at V and 1 base at J, with 14 bases between the two ends. The CDR3 contains 17 residues. Looked up from germline, CDR1 is SGHDN and CDR2 is FVKESK. A multiplex PCR was run with 60 Vbeta primers and 13 Jbeta primers. Clones were read by immunoSEQ multiplex PCR, and TCRdb kept only the in-frame ones, dropping some. The repertoire includes hundreds of thousands of clones, around 80% of them detected once, and about 0.23% sits in the top ten. The clonotype originates from a girl aged 2-15 years in good health and CMV-seronegative. V usage is TRBV14 and J usage is TRBJ2-3; D not resolved. The material sequenced was PBMCs. DNA for the CDR3: TGTGCCAGCAGCCAAGACTTTCTAGAGATCGGCACAGATACGCAGTATTTT. It codes for CASSQDFLEIGTDTQYF. The full variable domain, in which reference TRBV14 and TRBJ2-3 provide the parts outside the CDR3, is EAGVTQFPSHSVIEKGQTVTLRCDPISGHDNLYWYRRVMGKEIKFLLHFVKESKQDESGMPNNRFLAERTGGTYSTLKVQPAELEDSGVYFCASSQDFLEIGTDTQYFGPGTRLTVL.